Below, 8 T cell receptor beta chains from the same sample are listed, as sequenced in a study of blood T cells in healthy people across ages. Then a second PCR, running about 6 to 12 cycles, was carried out with a sample-barcoded 5' primer and a J-beta primer mix. TCRdb reanalysed the 5' RACE reads using MiXCR and keeps one entry per CDR3 protein. The sample records around 580,000 distinct CDR3 sequences, about 45% being singletons. Sequenced material: blood. The receptors were gathered from a man older than 75 in good health.

This clonotype was counted many times. The chain recombines TRBV27 with TRBJ2-1, with a weak D call TRBD1 (6 bases). The germline V and J ends were trimmed by 8 bases and 4 bases, with 18 bases remaining between them. The CDR3 covers 15 residues. CDR1 is MNHEY, CDR2 SMNVEV, per germline (reference sequence). Here the CDR3 reads CASGHRDKLYNEQFF. Written as DNA, the CDR3 is TGTGCCAGCGGTCACCGGGACAAGTTGTACAATGAGCAGTTCTTC.

This chain uses TRBV5-6 with TRBJ2-1, with D perhaps being TRBD1 or TRBD2 (5 bases each). The CDR3 has 12 residues. Per germline, CDR1 SGHDT and CDR2 YYEEEE. Trimming pared 4 bases from V and 10 bases from J, leaving 12 bases between. CDR3 in DNA: TGTGCCAGCAGCCCCGAGGGACCGGAGCAGTTCTTC. It translates to CASSPEGPEQFF.

This chain links TRBV6-2 or TRBV6-3 with TRBJ2-6; 8 nucleotides line up with TRBD1. The CDR3 runs to 18 residues. V was pared by 5 bases and J by 0 bases, with 9 bases of the junction left unmatched. Germline values: CDR1 MNHEY, CDR2 SVGEGT. The CDR3 bases are TGTGCCAGCAGTCCCCGGGACAGGATCACCTCTGGGGCCAACGTCCTGACTTTC. This sequence encodes CASSPRDRITSGANVLTF.

The DNA of the CDR3 is TGCAGTGCTAGATTTTTTGCTAGCGGGAGACACAATGAGCAGTTCTTC. This translates into CSARFFASGRHNEQFF. The gene calls are TRBV20-1 and TRBJ2-1, with 10 bases fitting TRBD2. CDR1 and CDR2 (germline): DFQATT, SNEGSKA (reference sequence). With V trimmed by 2 bases and J by 5 bases, 9 bases remained unmatched. This CDR3 has 16 residues.

The V and J genes are TRBV29-1 and TRBJ1-2, with D possibly matching TRBD1 (6 bases). Trimming stripped 5 bases from V and 7 bases from J, with 14 bases between. The CDR3 sequence is 12 residues long. Germline loops: CDR1 SQVTM, CDR2 ANQGSEA. CDR3 DNA: TGCAGCGTTAACCACAGGGACTGTGGCTACACCTTC. Protein: CSVNHRDCGYTF. The variable domain in full, completed from reference TRBV29-1 and TRBJ1-2, reads SAVISQKPSRDICQRGTSLTIQCQVDSQVTMMFWYRQQPGQSLTLIATANQGSEATYESGFVIDKFPISRPNLTFSTLTVSNMSPEDSSIYLCSVNHRDCGYTFGSGTRLTVV.

The chain recombines TRBV28 with TRBJ2-7; TRBD1 aligns across 7 bases. The CDR3 contains 10 residues. CDR1 and CDR2 (germline): MDHEN, SYDVKM. After removal of 6 bases from V and 11 bases from J, the junction contained 4 bases not matched to a gene. This CDR3 is CASSGTEKYF. The CDR3 DNA follows: TGTGCCAGCAGCGGGACAGAGAAGTACTTC.

The chain uses TRBV24-1 and TRBJ2-1; 10 bases fit TRBD1. The CDR3 runs to 15 residues. Trimming took 3 bases from V and 9 from J; bases not matched to a gene: 7. CDR1 is KGHDR and CDR2 is SFDVKD in the germline V gene. The CDR3 here is CATSDPYRDRGEQFF. CDR3 sequence (DNA): TGTGCCACCAGTGATCCCTATAGGGACAGGGGTGAGCAGTTCTTC.

In its sample, this clonotype was seen many times. The CDR3 DNA sequence: TGCGCCAGCAGCCATTCGATGACAGATACGCAGTATTTT. This translates into CASSHSMTDTQYF. This chain links TRBV4-1 with TRBJ2-3; D gene uncertain. Germline lookup yields CDR1 MGHRA and CDR2 YSYEKL. V lost 3 bases to trimming and J lost 3 bases, with 7 bases between them. The CDR3 length is 13 residues.